The 23 T cell receptor beta chains listed next were all sequenced from one sample in a study of cytomegalovirus exposure and HLA in healthy donors (dated by TCRdb to about 2017). The method behind the library was the immunoSEQ multiplex PCR assay. For the multiplex PCR, a mixture combining 60 forward primers for TCR Vbeta segments and 13 reverse primers for TCR Jbeta segments was used. TCRdb re-hosts the immuneACCESS table, in-frame sequences only. Its copies lack some clones; in the studies checked, an unresolved V gene accounts for under half of them, and the cause for the rest is not known. The sample table gives approximately 30,000 clones. The ten largest clones take up 3% to 4% of the sample. The sample was PBMCs. The receptors derive from a middle-aged woman in good health and CMV-seropositive.

The chain couples TRBV29-1 to TRBJ1-4, with D maybe TRBD1 (6 bases). Trimming cost V 7 bases and J 4 bases, with 13 bases left between them. Germline V gives CDR1 SQVTM, CDR2 ANQGSEA. This CDR3 has 13 residues. The CDR3 loop is CSASGASNEKLFF. The CDR3 DNA is TGCAGCGCCTCAGGGGCGAGTAATGAAAAACTGTTTTTT.

This rearrangement joins TRBV4-1 to TRBJ1-2; 10 bases align to TRBD1. V lost 2 bases, J lost 4 bases, and 1 base stayed unmatched. This CDR3 spans 14 amino acids. Germline loops: CDR1 MGHRA, CDR2 YSYEKL. The CDR3 DNA reads TGCGCCAGCAGCCAACGGGACAGGGGCTATGGCTACACCTTC. It translates to CASSQRDRGYGYTF.

The chain joins TRBV5-1 to TRBJ2-7; 10 bases are shared with TRBD2. The CDR3 has 15 amino acids. The germline V gene encodes CDR1 SGHRS and CDR2 YFSETQ. V gave up 4 bases and J gave up 5 bases; unmatched junction bases: 9. The DNA of the CDR3 is TGCGCCAGCAGCCCTACCCTAGCGGGAGTGAACGAGCAGTACTTC. This sequence encodes CASSPTLAGVNEQYF.

The chain uses TRBV4-1 and TRBJ1-4, with D possibly matching TRBD1 (6 bases). CDR3 length equals 15 residues. CDR1 MGHRA and CDR2 YSYEKL come from the germline V gene. Between the trimmed V and J ends, which lost 1 base and 3 bases, there was a span of 9 bases. CDR3 sequence reads: CASSQGGRPNEKLFF. CDR3 nucleotide sequence: TGCGCCAGCAGCCAAGGGGGGCGGCCTAATGAAAAACTGTTTTTT.

Remarks on this clone: One junction end does not reproduce the germline sequence, and a read error may be involved. Written as DNA, the CDR3 is TGTGCCAGCAGCTTGTTACAGGGTCCCGACGAGCAGTCCTTC. Amino acids: CASSLLQGPDEQSF. This chain joins TRBV5-6 and TRBJ2-7; maybe TRBD1 (6 bases). The germline gives CDR1 SGHDT, CDR2 YYEEEE. The length of the CDR3 is 14 residues.

The chain combines TRBV4-1 with TRBJ1-1; TRBD1 is a possible D gene (5 bases). V lost 4 bases and J lost 6, with 15 bases in between. Germline V gene data show CDR1 as MGHRA and CDR2 as YSYEKL. This CDR3 has 14 residues. The CDR3 DNA is TGCGCCAGCAGCCTCGTCCAAGGGGAAGCTGAAGCTTTCTTT. It yields the protein CASSLVQGEAEAFF.

J is TRBJ2-1 and V is TRBV6-1; 7 positions match TRBD2. The ends lost 4 bases at V and 0 bases at J; junction bases unmatched: 3. The CDR3 totals 15 residues. Germline values: CDR1 MNHNS, CDR2 SASEGT. The CDR3 coding sequence is TGTGCCAGCAGTGCGGCGGGAGACTCCTACAATGAGCAGTTCTTC. Residues: CASSAAGDSYNEQFF.

This rearrangement joins TRBV28 to TRBJ1-1; TRBD1 might be the D (5 bases). Looked up from germline, CDR1 is MDHEN and CDR2 is SYDVKM. V lost 6 bases and J lost 1, with 15 bases in between. The CDR3 has 15 amino acids. In nucleotides, the CDR3 is TGTGCCAGCAGCTACCACGGGACTGGGAACACTGAAGCTTTCTTT. Residues: CASSYHGTGNTEAFF.

The CDR3 reads CSVAGTGGSGANVLTF. The CDR3 region has the DNA TGCAGCGTTGCGGGTACAGGGGGCTCTGGGGCCAACGTCCTGACTTTC. The V call is TRBV29-1, the J call TRBJ2-6; 8 bases line up with TRBD1. Germline trimming cut 4 bases from V and 0 bases from J; bases unmatched to any gene: 5. CDR3 length: 16 amino acids. Germline V gene sequence: CDR1 SQVTM, CDR2 ANQGSEA.

V and J are TRBV29-1 and TRBJ1-3; a weak D match, TRBD1 (6 bases). Germline V lookup: CDR1 SQVTM, CDR2 ANQGSEA. The CDR3 runs 12 residues. Trimming pared 4 bases from V and 4 bases from J, leaving 8 bases between. CDR3 loop: CSVVGTGNTIYF. CDR3 in DNA: TGCAGCGTTGTAGGGACAGGAAACACCATATATTTT.

This chain joins TRBV30 and TRBJ2-7; D not certain. CDR3 size: 14 residues. Trimming stripped 1 base from V and 1 base from J, with 11 bases between. Per germline, CDR1 GTSNPN and CDR2 SVGIG (reference sequence). The CDR3 region has the DNA TGTGCCTGGAGTGCCCTGAGGTGGTCCTACGAGCAGTACTTC. Residues: CAWSALRWSYEQYF.

The rearrangement joins TRBV7-9 to TRBJ2-7; 10 bases agree with TRBD2. This CDR3 spans 17 amino acids. In germline, CDR1 is SEHNR, CDR2 FQNEAQ (reference sequence). V lost 2 bases to trimming and J lost 3 bases; unmatched junction nucleotides: 10. The DNA of the CDR3 is TGTGCCAGCAGCTTACCCACTGCTAGCGGGAGTTACTACGAGCAGTACTTC. This encodes CASSLPTASGSYYEQYF.

The rearrangement uses TRBV7-8 and TRBJ2-3; 10 bases are a match to TRBD2. Germline V lookup: CDR1 SGHVS, CDR2 FQNEAQ. The CDR3 spans 16 residues. V lost 1 base to trimming and J lost 6 bases; unmatched junction nucleotides: 7. The CDR3 coding sequence is TGTGCCAGCAGCTTAGTGCCTAGCGGGAGTCTGGATACGCAGTATTTT. This encodes CASSLVPSGSLDTQYF.

The chain uses TRBV5-1 and TRBJ2-7; TRBD2 matches 7 bases. The germline V gene has CDR1 SGHRS and CDR2 YFSETQ. V lost 0 bases to trimming and J lost 5 bases; unmatched junction nucleotides: 8. CDR3 size: 15 residues. The CDR3 DNA follows: TGCGCCAGCAGCTTGGACGGGAGGCTGGCCCACGAGCAGTACTTC. It encodes CASSLDGRLAHEQYF.

This chain connects TRBV29-1 to TRBJ1-2; 7 bases line up with TRBD1. Germline-derived CDR1 and CDR2 are SQVTM and ANQGSEA. CDR3 length: 12 amino acids. With 4 bases clipped from V and 5 bases from J, the junction kept 4 bases outside the gene matches. CDR3 residues: CSVVQGVYGYTF. DNA for the CDR3: TGCAGCGTTGTCCAGGGGGTGTATGGCTACACCTTC.

The rearrangement links TRBV2 to TRBJ2-5; a possible D gene is TRBD2 (6 bases). The CDR3 extends over 15 amino acids. The germline V gene encodes CDR1 SNHLY and CDR2 FYNNEI. V lost 4 bases to trimming and J lost 5 bases, with 17 bases between them. CDR3 sequence (DNA): TGTGCCAGCAGTGGTTGGGGGGTTTCGGGGGAGACCCAGTACTTC. As protein: CASSGWGVSGETQYF.

The J gene is TRBJ1-3, the V gene TRBV30; the D is unclear. V was clipped by 0 bases and J by 3 bases, with 9 bases between them. This CDR3 spans 14 amino acids. Germline V gene data show CDR1 as GTSNPN and CDR2 as SVGIG (reference sequence). The CDR3 nucleotides read TGTGCCTGGAGTGTAATAGGGAGTGGAAACACCATATATTTT. Its protein product is CAWSVIGSGNTIYF.

Measured by frequency, this clone is medium-sized. CDR3 in DNA: TGTGCCAGCAGCTTTTCTAGTAGAGAGACCCAGTACTTC. Protein: CASSFSSRETQYF. V usage is TRBV7-2 and J usage is TRBJ2-5; D ambiguous. Germline V gene lookup returns CDR1 SGHTA and CDR2 FQGNSA. V was shortened by 3 bases and J by 4 bases, with 9 bases between the two germline ends. This CDR3 is built from 13 residues.

The chain has TRBV4-1 and TRBJ2-7; 8 bases are shared with TRBD2. CDR1 is MGHRA and CDR2 is YSYEKL in the germline V gene. This CDR3 is built from 17 residues. J was trimmed by 2 bases and V by 4 bases; bases with no gene match: 13. This chain's CDR3 is CASSLVKGGLGPYEQYF. Written as DNA, the CDR3 is TGCGCCAGCAGCCTGGTGAAAGGGGGACTAGGGCCCTACGAGCAGTACTTC.

CDR3 nucleotide sequence: TGTGCCAGCTCACCTGACAACATAGATACGCAGTATTTT. Translated: CASSPDNIDTQYF. The gene calls are TRBV18 and TRBJ2-3; the D is unclear. Germline V gene lookup returns CDR1 KGHSH and CDR2 LQKENI. The CDR3 is 13 amino acids. Trimming stripped 3 bases from V and 5 bases from J, with 9 bases between.

This chain joins TRBV7-2 and TRBJ2-7; D is possibly TRBD1 (6 bases). The germline V gene encodes CDR1 SGHTA and CDR2 FQGNSA. This CDR3 comprises 13 residues. The V end was cut by 0 bases, the J end by 3 bases, with 6 bases between. CDR3 sequence reads: CASSLARGYEQYF. CDR3 nucleotides: TGTGCCAGCAGCTTAGCCAGGGGCTACGAGCAGTACTTC. Supplemented by reference TRBV7-2 and TRBJ2-7, the full variable domain reads GAGVSQSPSNKVTEKGKDVELRCDPISGHTALYWYRQSLGQGLEFLIYFQGNSAPDKSGLPSDRFSAERTGGSVSTLTIQRTQQEDSAVYLCASSLARGYEQYFGPGTRLTVT.

The rearrangement joins TRBV4-2 to TRBJ2-7; 11 positions match TRBD2. This CDR3 contains 17 residues. J lost 2 bases, V lost 5 bases, and 11 bases had no gene match. Germline V CDR1 and CDR2: LGHNA, YNFKEQ. This CDR3 is CASSVAGTSGTAYEQYF. The CDR3 nucleotides read TGTGCCAGCAGCGTCGCCGGGACTAGCGGTACAGCCTACGAGCAGTACTTC.

J is TRBJ2-7 and V is TRBV5-1; 8 bases line up with TRBD1. This CDR3 has 14 residues. Looked up from germline, CDR1 is SGHRS and CDR2 is YFSETQ. Germline trimming cut 4 bases from V and 2 bases from J; bases unmatched to any gene: 5. The CDR3 sequence: CASSMTGDPYEQYF. In nucleotides, the CDR3 is TGCGCCAGCAGCATGACAGGGGACCCCTACGAGCAGTACTTC.